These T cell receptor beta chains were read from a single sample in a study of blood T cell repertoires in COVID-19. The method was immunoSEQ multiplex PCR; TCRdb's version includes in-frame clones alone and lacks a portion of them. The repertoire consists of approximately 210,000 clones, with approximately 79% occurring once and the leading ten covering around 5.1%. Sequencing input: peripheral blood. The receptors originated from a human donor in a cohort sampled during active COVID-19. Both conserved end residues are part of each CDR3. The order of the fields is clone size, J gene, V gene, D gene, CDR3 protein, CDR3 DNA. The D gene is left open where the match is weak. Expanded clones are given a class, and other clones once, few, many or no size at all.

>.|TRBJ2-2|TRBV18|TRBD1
CASSFITGGTGELFF
TGTGCCAGCTCCTTCATTACAGGGGGCACCGGGGAGCTGTTTTTT
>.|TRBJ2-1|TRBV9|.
CASSVVTGKYNEQFF
TGTGCCAGCAGCGTAGTAACGGGGAAGTACAATGAGCAGTTCTTC
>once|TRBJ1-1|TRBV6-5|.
CASSSLAPNTEAFF
TGTGCCAGCAGTTCCTTGGCCCCGAACACTGAAGCTTTCTTT
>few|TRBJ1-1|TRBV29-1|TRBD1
CSAKDRGHYTEAFF
TGCAGCGCAAAGGACAGGGGCCATTACACTGAAGCTTTCTTT
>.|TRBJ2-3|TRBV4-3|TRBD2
CASSRTGTTHTDTQYF
TGCGCCAGCAGCCGAACGGGGACTACCCACACAGATACGCAGTATTTT
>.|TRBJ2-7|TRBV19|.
CASSIGREPYEQYF
TGTGCCAGTAGTATCGGCAGGGAACCCTACGAGCAGTACTTC
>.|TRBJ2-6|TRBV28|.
CASSLAGSGANVLTF
TGTGCCTCTAGCTTGGCGGGCTCTGGGGCCAACGTCCTGACTTTC
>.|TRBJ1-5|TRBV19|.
CASGLFLNSNQPQHF
TGTGCCAGTGGCTTGTTTCTGAATAGCAATCAGCCCCAGCATTTT
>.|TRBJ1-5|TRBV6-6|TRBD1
CASRTRQGAYQPQHF
TGTGCCAGCAGGACGCGACAGGGGGCTTATCAGCCCCAGCATTTT
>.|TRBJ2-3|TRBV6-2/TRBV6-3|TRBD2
CASSYPRGRGLAGRTDTQYF
TGTGCCAGCAGTTATCCCCGAGGTCGAGGGCTAGCGGGTCGCACAGATACGCAGTATTTT
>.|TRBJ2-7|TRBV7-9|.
CASSFPVGRGSSYEQYF
TGTGCCAGCAGCTTTCCGGTAGGGAGGGGGAGCTCCTACGAGCAGTACTTC
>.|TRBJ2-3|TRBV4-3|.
CASSQEASGTDTQYF
TGCGCCAGCAGCCAAGAAGCTAGCGGCACAGATACGCAGTATTTT
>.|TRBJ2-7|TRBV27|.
CASSSASRYEQYF
TGTGCCAGCAGTTCAGCTAGCAGATACGAGCAGTACTTC
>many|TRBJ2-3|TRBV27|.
CASSLWHSSTDTQYF
TGTGCCAGCAGTTTATGGCACAGTAGCACAGATACGCAGTATTTT
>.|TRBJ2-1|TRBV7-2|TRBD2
CATQTGGGYNEQFF
TGTGCCACTCAGACGGGAGGCGGATACAATGAGCAGTTCTTC
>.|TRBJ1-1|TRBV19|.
CASSSFSGWVAFF
TGTGCCAGTAGTTCTTTTTCGGGATGGGTAGCTTTCTTT
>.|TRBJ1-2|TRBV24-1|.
CATSDTDRRGYTF
TGTGCCACCAGTGACACTGACAGGCGGGGCTACACCTTC
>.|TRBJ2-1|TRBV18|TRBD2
CASSPIGTNYNEQFF
TGTGCCAGCTCACCAATCGGGACTAACTACAATGAGCAGTTCTTC
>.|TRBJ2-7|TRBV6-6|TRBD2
CASVGLAGGIYEQYF
TGTGCCAGCGTCGGATTAGCGGGAGGAATCTACGAGCAGTACTTC
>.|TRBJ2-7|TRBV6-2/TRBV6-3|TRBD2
CASSQTGTSGSREQYF
TGTGCCAGCAGCCAAACAGGGACTAGCGGGAGCCGCGAGCAGTACTTC
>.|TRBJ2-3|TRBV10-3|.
CAISLAEMQYF
TGTGCCATCAGTCTGGCGGAGATGCAGTATTTT
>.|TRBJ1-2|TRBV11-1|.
CASSYEGLKGYTF
TGTGCCAGCAGCTACGAGGGACTAAAAGGCTACACCTTC
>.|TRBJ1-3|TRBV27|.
CASSLDFFSGNTIYF
TGTGCCAGCAGTTTAGACTTTTTCTCTGGAAACACCATATATTTT
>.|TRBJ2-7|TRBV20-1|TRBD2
CSASSPPGTSGRAPYEQYF
TGCAGTGCTAGTTCACCACCTGGGACTAGCGGGAGGGCCCCGTACGAGCAGTACTTC
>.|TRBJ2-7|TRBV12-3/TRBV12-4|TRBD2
CASTSGGFDEQYF
TGTGCCAGCACCTCGGGGGGTTTCGACGAGCAGTACTTC
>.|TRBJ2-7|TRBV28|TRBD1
CASSTTPGQGSYEQYF
TGTGCCAGCAGTACAACTCCGGGACAGGGATCCTACGAGCAGTACTTC
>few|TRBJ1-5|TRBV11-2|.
CASSLRGYSNQPQHF
TGTGCCAGCAGCTTACGGGGTTATAGCAATCAGCCCCAGCATTTT
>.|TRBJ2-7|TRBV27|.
CASSAMGAGLWYEQYF
TGTGCCAGCAGCGCGATGGGGGCAGGGCTCTGGTACGAGCAGTACTTC
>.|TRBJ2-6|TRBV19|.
CASSQGGRFTSGANVLTF
TGTGCCAGTAGCCAGGGGGGCAGGTTTACCTCTGGGGCCAACGTCCTGACTTTC
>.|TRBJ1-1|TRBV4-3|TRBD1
CASSQGGTGWTEAFF
TGCGCCAGCAGCCAAGGGGGGACAGGGTGGACTGAAGCTTTCTTT
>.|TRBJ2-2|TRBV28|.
CASRPGGTGELFF
TGTGCCAGCAGGCCCGGGGGCACCGGGGAGCTGTTTTTT
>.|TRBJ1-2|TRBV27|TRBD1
CASSFRDRGRNGYTF
TGTGCCAGCAGTTTTAGGGACAGGGGGCGAAATGGCTACACCTTC
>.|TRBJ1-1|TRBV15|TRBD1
CATTATGWVGTEAFF
TGTGCCACCACCGCGACAGGGTGGGTGGGCACTGAAGCTTTCTTT
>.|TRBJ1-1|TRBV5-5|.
CASSATGAKAFF
TGTGCCAGCAGCGCGACAGGTGCAAAAGCTTTCTTT
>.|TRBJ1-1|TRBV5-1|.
CASSLGGNDEAFF
TGCGCCAGCAGCTTGGGCGGAAATGATGAAGCTTTCTTT
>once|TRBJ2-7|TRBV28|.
CASSPTNGTLTYEQYF
TGTGCCAGCAGTCCGACGAATGGTACCCTGACTTACGAGCAGTACTTC
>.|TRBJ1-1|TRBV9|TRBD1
CASTTGTGGTEAFF
TGTGCCAGCACCACAGGAACAGGGGGCACTGAAGCTTTCTTT
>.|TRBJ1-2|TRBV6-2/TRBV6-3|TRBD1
CASSSRDRGNYGYTF
TGTGCCAGCAGTTCCCGGGACAGGGGGAACTATGGCTACACCTTC
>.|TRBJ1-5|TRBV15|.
CATSGGGTNNQPQHF
TGTGCCACCAGCGGGGGGGGGACAAACAATCAGCCCCAGCATTTT
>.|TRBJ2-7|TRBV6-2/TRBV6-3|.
CASSYPTGQTYEQYF
TGTGCCAGCAGTTACCCCACAGGACAGACCTACGAGCAGTACTTC
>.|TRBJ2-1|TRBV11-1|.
CASSLSSEVHEQFF
TGTGCCAGCAGCCTTTCTAGCGAGGTCCATGAGCAGTTCTTC
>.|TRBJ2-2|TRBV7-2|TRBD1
CASSRQGSNTGELFF
TGTGCCAGCAGCAGACAGGGGTCCAACACCGGGGAGCTGTTTTTT
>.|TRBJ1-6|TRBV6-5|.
CASSYGFSYNSPLHF
TGTGCCAGCAGTTACGGCTTCTCCTATAATTCACCCCTCCACTTT
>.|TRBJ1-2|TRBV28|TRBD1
CASSSWTGYNYGYTF
TGTGCCAGCAGTTCGTGGACAGGATATAACTATGGCTACACCTTC
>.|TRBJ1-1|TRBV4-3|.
CASSQGPYTEAFF
TGCGCCAGCAGCCAAGGTCCGTACACTGAAGCTTTCTTT
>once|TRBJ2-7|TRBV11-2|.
CASSLADRSWKQYF
TGTGCCAGCAGCTTAGCAGACAGGAGTTGGAAGCAGTACTTC
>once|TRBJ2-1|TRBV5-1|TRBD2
CASSLQGLLAGDPMEFF
TGCGCCAGCAGCTTACAGGGTCTGCTAGCGGGAGACCCCATGGAGTTCTTC
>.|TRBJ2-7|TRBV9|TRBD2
CASSVSGGDYEQYF
TGTGCCAGCAGCGTCTCGGGAGGGGACTACGAGCAGTACTTC
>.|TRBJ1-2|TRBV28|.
CASSPRRGKGYTF
TGTGCCAGCAGTCCCCGCAGGGGTAAGGGCTACACCTTC
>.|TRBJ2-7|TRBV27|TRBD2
CASSPETSGMFYEQYF
TGTGCCAGCAGTCCCGAGACTAGCGGCATGTTCTACGAGCAGTACTTC
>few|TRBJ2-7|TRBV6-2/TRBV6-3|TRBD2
CASSYSRRTSGLLEQYF
TGTGCCAGCAGTTACTCCCGCCGGACTAGCGGACTACTCGAGCAGTACTTC
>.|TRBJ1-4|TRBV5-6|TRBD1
CASSWQQGAFEKLFF
TGTGCCAGCAGCTGGCAACAGGGGGCTTTTGAAAAACTGTTTTTT